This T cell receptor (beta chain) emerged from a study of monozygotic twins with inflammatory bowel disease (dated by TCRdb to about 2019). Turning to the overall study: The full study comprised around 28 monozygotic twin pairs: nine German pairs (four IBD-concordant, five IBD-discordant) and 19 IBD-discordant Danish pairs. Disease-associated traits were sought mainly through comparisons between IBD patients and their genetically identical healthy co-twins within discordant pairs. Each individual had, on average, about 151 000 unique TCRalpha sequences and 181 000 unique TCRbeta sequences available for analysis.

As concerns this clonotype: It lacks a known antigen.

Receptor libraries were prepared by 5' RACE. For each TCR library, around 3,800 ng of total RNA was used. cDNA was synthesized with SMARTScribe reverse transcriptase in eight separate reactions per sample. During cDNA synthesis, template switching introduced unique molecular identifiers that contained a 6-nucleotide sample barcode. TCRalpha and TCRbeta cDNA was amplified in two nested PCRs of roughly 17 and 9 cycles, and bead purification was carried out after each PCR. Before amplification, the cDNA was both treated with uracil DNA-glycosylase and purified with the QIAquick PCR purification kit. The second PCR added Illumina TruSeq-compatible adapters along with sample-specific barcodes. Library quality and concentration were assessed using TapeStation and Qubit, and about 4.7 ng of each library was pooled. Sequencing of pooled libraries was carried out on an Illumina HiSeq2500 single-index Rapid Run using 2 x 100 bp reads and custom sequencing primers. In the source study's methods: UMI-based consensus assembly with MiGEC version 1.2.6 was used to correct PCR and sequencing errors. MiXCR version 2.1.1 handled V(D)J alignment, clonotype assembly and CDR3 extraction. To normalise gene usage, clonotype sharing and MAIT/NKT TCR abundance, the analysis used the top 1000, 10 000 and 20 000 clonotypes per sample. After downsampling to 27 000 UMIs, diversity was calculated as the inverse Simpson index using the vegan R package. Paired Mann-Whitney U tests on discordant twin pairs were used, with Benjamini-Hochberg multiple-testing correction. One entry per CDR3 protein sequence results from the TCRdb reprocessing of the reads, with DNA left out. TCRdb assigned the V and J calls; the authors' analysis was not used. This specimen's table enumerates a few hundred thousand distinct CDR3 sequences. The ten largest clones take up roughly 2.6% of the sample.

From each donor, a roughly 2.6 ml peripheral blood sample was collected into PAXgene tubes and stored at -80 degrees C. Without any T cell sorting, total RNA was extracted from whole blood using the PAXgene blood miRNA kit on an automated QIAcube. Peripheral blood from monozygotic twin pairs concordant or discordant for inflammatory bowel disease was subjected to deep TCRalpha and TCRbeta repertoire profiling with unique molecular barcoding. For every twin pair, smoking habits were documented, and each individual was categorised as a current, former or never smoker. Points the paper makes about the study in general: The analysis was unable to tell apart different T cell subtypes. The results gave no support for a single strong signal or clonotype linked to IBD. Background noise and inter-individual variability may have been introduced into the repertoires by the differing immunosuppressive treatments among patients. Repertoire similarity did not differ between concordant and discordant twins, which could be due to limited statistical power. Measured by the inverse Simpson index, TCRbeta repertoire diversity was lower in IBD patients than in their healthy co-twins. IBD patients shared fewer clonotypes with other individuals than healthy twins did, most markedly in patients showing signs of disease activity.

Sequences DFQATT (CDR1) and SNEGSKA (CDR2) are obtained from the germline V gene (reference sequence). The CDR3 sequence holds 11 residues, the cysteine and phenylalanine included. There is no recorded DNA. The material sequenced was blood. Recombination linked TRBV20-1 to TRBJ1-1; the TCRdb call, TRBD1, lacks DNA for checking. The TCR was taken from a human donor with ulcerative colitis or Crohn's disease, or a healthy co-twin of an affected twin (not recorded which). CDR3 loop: CSAGTQGKAFF.